This T cell receptor beta chain was recovered during a study of cytomegalovirus exposure and HLA in healthy donors. In the case of this clone: Its antigen is as yet unknown.

Germline V gene lookup returns CDR1 SGHNT and CDR2 YENEEA. The CDR3 totals 16 residues. Trimming cost V 4 bases and J 1 base, with 14 bases left between them. PCR primers comprised 60 Vbeta and 13 Jbeta primers. Generated by immunoSEQ multiplex PCR, the TCRdb table keeps only in-frame clones and is missing some. The sample contains 100,000 to 150,000 clones, around 72% of which appear only once. The study's findings and limits: Evidence from a later analysis indicated that most CMV-associated TCR beta chains looked HLA-restricted. Researchers reported that three CMV-associated chains were confirmed in vitro as CMV antigen-specific.

Sequences were obtained from PBMCs. The clonotype comes from a man aged 45-65 years in good health and CMV-seropositive. V is TRBV11-3 and J is TRBJ1-3; TRBD1 might be the D (6 bases). The CDR3 region has the DNA TGTGCCAGCAGCTCTGGCCAGGGGAGATCTGGAAACACCATATATTTT. Encoded protein: CASSSGQGRSGNTIYF. The full variable domain, rest sourced from reference TRBV11-3 and TRBJ1-3, is EAGVVQSPRYKIIEKKQPVAFWCNPISGHNTLYWYLQNLGQGPELLIRYENEEAVDDSQLPKDRFSAERLKGVDSTLKIQPAELGDSAVYLCASSSGQGRSGNTIYFGEGSWLTVV.